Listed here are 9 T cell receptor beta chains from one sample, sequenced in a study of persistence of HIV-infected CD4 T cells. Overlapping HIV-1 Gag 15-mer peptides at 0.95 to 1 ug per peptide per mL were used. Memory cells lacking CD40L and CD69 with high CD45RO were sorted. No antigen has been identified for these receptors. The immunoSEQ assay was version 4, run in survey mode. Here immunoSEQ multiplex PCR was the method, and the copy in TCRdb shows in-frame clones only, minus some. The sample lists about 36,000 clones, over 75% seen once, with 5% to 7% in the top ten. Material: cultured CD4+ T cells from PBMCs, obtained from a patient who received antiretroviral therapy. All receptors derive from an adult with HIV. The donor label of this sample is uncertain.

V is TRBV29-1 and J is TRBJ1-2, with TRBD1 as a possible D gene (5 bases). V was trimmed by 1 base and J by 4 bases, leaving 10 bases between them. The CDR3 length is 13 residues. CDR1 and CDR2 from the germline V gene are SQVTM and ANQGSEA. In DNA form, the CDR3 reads TGCAGCGTTGAAGGTGGGACGGGCTATGGCTACACCTTC. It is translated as CSVEGGTGYGYTF.

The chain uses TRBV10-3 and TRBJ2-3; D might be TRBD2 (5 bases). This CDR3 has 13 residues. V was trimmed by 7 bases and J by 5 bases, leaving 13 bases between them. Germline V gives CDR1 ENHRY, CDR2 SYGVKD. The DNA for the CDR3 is TGTGCCATCAACACAGCTCGGGGAGATACGCAGTATTTT. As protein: CAINTARGDTQYF.

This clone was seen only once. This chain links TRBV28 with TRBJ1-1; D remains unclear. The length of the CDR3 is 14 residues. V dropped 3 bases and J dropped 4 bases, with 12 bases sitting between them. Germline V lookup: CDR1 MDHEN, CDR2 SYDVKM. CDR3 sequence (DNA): TGTGCCAGCAGTTTCGCGAGGAGCGGCACTGAAGCTTTCTTT. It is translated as CASSFARSGTEAFF.

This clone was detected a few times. Here the CDR3 DNA reads TGCAGTGCTAGTTTAGCGGGGGGGCCGGGGGCAGATACGCAGTATTTT. Translation: CSASLAGGPGADTQYF. V gene TRBV20-1 combines with J gene TRBJ2-3; 11 nucleotides align to TRBD2. This CDR3 has 16 residues. The V segment lost 3 bases and the J segment 4 bases; nucleotides outside the gene matches: 9. From germline, CDR1 is DFQATT and CDR2 SNEGSKA (reference sequence).

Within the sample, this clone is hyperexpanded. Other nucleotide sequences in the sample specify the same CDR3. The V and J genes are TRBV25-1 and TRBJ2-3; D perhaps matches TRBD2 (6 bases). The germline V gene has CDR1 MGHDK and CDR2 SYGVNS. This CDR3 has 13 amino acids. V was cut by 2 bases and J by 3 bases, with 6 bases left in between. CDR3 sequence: CASSEGGTDTQYF. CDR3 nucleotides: TGTGCCAGCAGTGAAGGGGGGACAGATACGCAGTATTTT.

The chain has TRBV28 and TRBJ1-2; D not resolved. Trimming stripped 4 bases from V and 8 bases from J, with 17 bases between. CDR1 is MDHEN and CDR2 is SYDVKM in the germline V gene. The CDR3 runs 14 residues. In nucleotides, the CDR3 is TGTGCCAGCAGTTACCCTCGTGGAACGAGGGGCTACACCTTC. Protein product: CASSYPRGTRGYTF.

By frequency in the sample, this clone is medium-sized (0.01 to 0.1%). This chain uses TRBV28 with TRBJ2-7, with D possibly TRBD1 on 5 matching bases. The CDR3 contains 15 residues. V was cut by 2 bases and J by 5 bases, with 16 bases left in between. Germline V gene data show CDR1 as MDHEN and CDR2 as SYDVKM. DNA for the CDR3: TGTGCCAGCAGTTTAGACGTTATGGGGCCCCACGAGCAGTACTTC. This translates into CASSLDVMGPHEQYF.

As DNA, the CDR3 is TGTGCCAGTAGTATTCGAGGCACAGATACGCAGTATTTT. Its protein product is CASSIRGTDTQYF. This sequence joins TRBV19 and TRBJ2-3, with D hard to call. The germline CDR1 and CDR2 sequences are LNHDA and SQIVND (reference sequence). The CDR3 is 13 amino acids. Between the trimmed V and J ends, which lost 3 bases and 1 base, there was a span of 5 bases.

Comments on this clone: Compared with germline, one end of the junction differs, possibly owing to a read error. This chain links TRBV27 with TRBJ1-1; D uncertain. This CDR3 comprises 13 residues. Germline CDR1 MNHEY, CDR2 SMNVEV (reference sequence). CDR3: CASSFWLNTETFF. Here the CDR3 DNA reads TGTGCCAGCAGTTTCTGGCTAAACACTGAAACTTTCTTT.